This TCR beta chain originates from a study of blood T cell repertoires in COVID-19. At the level of the study: There were acute and convalescent COVID-19 samples, and they came from the United States, Italy and Spain.

Recruits, aged roughly 18 to 89 years, lived in 24 US areas. The CDR3 has 16 amino acids. Germline CDR1 reads SEHNR; CDR2 reads FQNEAQ (reference sequence). V lost 5 bases to trimming and J lost 4 bases, with 18 bases between them. Some clones are missing from TCRdb's copy, which holds only in-frame ones; the method was immunoSEQ multiplex PCR. This table has 330,000 or so clones, around 90% appearing once. This clonotype was sampled from a young man who had recovered from COVID-19. The sample taken for sequencing was PBMCs or T cells enriched from blood (not recorded which). The chain links TRBV7-9 to TRBJ1-5; a possible D gene is TRBD1 (5 bases). The CDR3 DNA reads TGTGCCAGCAGCCCCCTTCGGGGGGGGGTGAATCAGCCCCAGCATTTT. Its translation is CASSPLRGGVNQPQHF.